The 21 T cell receptor beta chains reported below all come from one sample, sequenced in a study of early stage breast cancer tumors. This table comes from immunoSEQ multiplex PCR, and its TCRdb copy is limited to in-frame clones, with some not included. This table has approximately 70,000 clones, approximately 84% appearing once. The material sequenced was blood. All receptors derive from a person aged 35 to 50 with breast cancer.

V usage is TRBV19 and J usage is TRBJ2-2; TRBD1 agrees at 8 bases. V dropped 5 bases and J dropped 6; count of bases not matched to a gene: 8. From germline, CDR1 is LNHDA and CDR2 SQIVND (reference sequence). The CDR3 loop spans 15 amino acids. The DNA of the CDR3 is TGTGCCAGTAGTCCCGGGACAGGAATTCCCGGGGAGCTGTTTTTT. This translates into CASSPGTGIPGELFF.

The rearrangement joins TRBV9 to TRBJ2-5; D call uncertain. Trimming left V 2 bases short and J 5 bases short, with 10 bases between. The germline CDR1 and CDR2 sequences are SGDLS and YYNGEE. CDR3 length: 13 residues. CDR3 amino acids: CASSVWEGETQYF. In DNA, the CDR3 is TGTGCCAGCAGCGTGTGGGAAGGGGAGACCCAGTACTTC.

In this sample, this clone turned up once. The chain is built from TRBV7-8 and TRBJ2-3; TRBD1 is a possible D gene (6 bases). This CDR3 comprises 15 residues. Germline V CDR1 and CDR2: SGHVS, FQNEAQ. The V gene lost 5 bases and the J gene lost 2 bases, with 14 bases spanning the gap. CDR3 nucleotides: TGTGCCAGCAGCGAGAGGGGGTTCGACACAGATACGCAGTATTTT. Protein product: CASSERGFDTDTQYF.

This sequence joins TRBV6-5 and TRBJ2-5; D may match TRBD1 or TRBD2 (6 bases each). The CDR3 has 15 amino acids. Germline CDR1 reads MNHEY; CDR2 reads SVGAGI. Between the trimmed V and J ends, which lost 5 bases and 6 bases, there was a span of 19 bases. CDR3 nucleotide sequence: TGTGCCAGCAGTCCCCCAGAGGGGGGCGCACAGACCCAGTACTTC. Translation: CASSPPEGGAQTQYF.

This chain uses TRBV5-8 with TRBJ1-2; D ambiguous. This CDR3 is built from 13 residues. V lost 0 bases and J 6 bases, leaving 9 bases between the germline ends. Germline-derived CDR1 and CDR2 are SGHTS and YDEGEE. CDR3 sequence: CASSLEEPHGYTF. In DNA, the CDR3 is TGTGCCAGCAGCTTGGAAGAACCCCATGGCTACACCTTC.

The chain has TRBV9 and TRBJ2-4; D perhaps matches TRBD2 (7 bases). Germline V gene data show CDR1 as SGDLS and CDR2 as YYNGEE. This CDR3 has 14 amino acids. Trimming left V 7 bases short and J 1 base short, with 12 bases between. The CDR3 loop is CASGGAAAKNIQYF. The CDR3 nucleotides are TGTGCCAGCGGGGGGGCAGCGGCCAAAAACATTCAGTACTTC.

The V gene is TRBV7-9, the J gene TRBJ2-1; no clear D gene. Germline assignment: CDR1 SEHNR and CDR2 FQNEAQ (reference sequence). Trimming left V 4 bases short and J 4 bases short, with 14 bases between. This CDR3 contains 15 residues. The CDR3 sequence: CASSSKETTYNEQFF. The DNA for the CDR3 is TGTGCCAGCAGCTCCAAGGAAACCACATACAATGAGCAGTTCTTC.

In this sample, this clone turned up once. The chain links TRBV10-3 to TRBJ2-6, with D perhaps matching TRBD2 (5 bases). There are 15 residues in the CDR3. V dropped 5 bases and J dropped 1 base, with 9 bases sitting between them. CDR1 and CDR2 from the germline V gene are ENHRY and SYGVKD. The CDR3 DNA sequence: TGTGCCATCAGTACGGACTTGTCTGGGGCCAACGTCCTGACTTTC. It codes for CAISTDLSGANVLTF.

In DNA, the CDR3 is TGTGCCAGCAGCCGAACGATTTATGGCTACACCTTC. Amino acid sequence: CASSRTIYGYTF. The chain combines TRBV28 with TRBJ1-2, with D unclear. This CDR3 contains 12 residues. Per germline, CDR1 MDHEN and CDR2 SYDVKM. V was pared by 6 bases and J by 5 bases, with 10 bases between.

J is TRBJ2-1 and V is TRBV7-3; TRBD1 might be the D (6 bases). The V gene's germline CDR1 is SGHTA and CDR2 FQGTGA. V lost 1 base to trimming and J lost 7 bases, with 14 bases between them. CDR3 size: 15 residues. For the CDR3, the DNA is TGTGCCAGCAGCTTAAGAGGGGGAATTGGGAATGAGCAGTTCTTC. Translation: CASSLRGGIGNEQFF.

Relative to its sample, this clone is medium-sized (0.01 to 0.1%). The chain recombines TRBV6-4 with TRBJ2-1; 12 bases align to TRBD2. Germline values: CDR1 MRHNA, CDR2 SNTAGT. V lost 0 bases and J lost 6; bases outside the gene matches: 0. This CDR3 has 15 residues. CDR3 DNA: TGTGCCAGCAGTGACTCGACTAGCGGGAGCAATGAGCAGTTCTTC. Amino acids: CASSDSTSGSNEQFF.

The CDR3 loop reads CASSNARGKSSYNEQFF. Written as DNA, the CDR3 is TGTGCCAGCAGCAACGCTAGGGGAAAGAGCTCCTACAATGAGCAGTTCTTC. The genes are TRBV11-3 and TRBJ2-1, with D maybe TRBD1 (5 bases). This CDR3 spans 17 amino acids. Germline V gives CDR1 SGHNT, CDR2 YENEEA. V was trimmed by 5 bases and J by 0 bases, leaving 17 bases between them.

The sample holds a few counts of this clone. CDR3 region: CASSSTMTGGDEQYF. As DNA, the CDR3 is TGTGCCAGCAGTTCAACAATGACGGGAGGCGACGAGCAGTACTTC. The rearrangement joins TRBV28 to TRBJ2-7, with 7 nucleotides matching TRBD2. J lost 5 bases, V lost 4 bases, and 11 bases had no gene match. Germline V lookup: CDR1 MDHEN, CDR2 SYDVKM. The CDR3 covers 15 residues.

The chain has TRBV28 and TRBJ1-2; the D is unclear. Trimming took off 2 bases at V and 5 bases at J, with 6 bases between the two ends. From germline, CDR1 is MDHEN and CDR2 SYDVKM. This CDR3 is built from 12 residues. In DNA, the CDR3 is TGTGCCAGCAGTTTAATGGGATATGGCTACACCTTC. It specifies CASSLMGYGYTF.

V gene TRBV6-1 combines with J gene TRBJ1-5, with D possibly TRBD1 on 5 matching bases. Germline CDR1 reads MNHNS; CDR2 reads SASEGT. V was shortened by 2 bases and J by 9 bases, with 8 bases between the two germline ends. The CDR3 length is 12 residues. The CDR3, as DNA: TGTGCCAGCAGTGAAATGGGGGGGCCCCAGCATTTT. Amino acids: CASSEMGGPQHF.

The chain links TRBV7-6 to TRBJ2-1, with 7 bases lining up with TRBD2. Trimming removed 5 bases from V and 8 bases from J; junction bases left unmatched: 6. In germline, CDR1 is SGHVS, CDR2 FNYEAQ. The CDR3 loop spans 13 amino acids. Here the CDR3 reads CASSRTSTYEQFF. DNA of the CDR3: TGTGCCAGCAGCCGGACTAGTACCTATGAGCAGTTCTTC.

The V and J genes are TRBV2 and TRBJ2-7; TRBD2 might be the D (6 bases). CDR1 is SNHLY and CDR2 is FYNNEI in the germline V gene. This CDR3 region has 14 residues. V shed 6 bases and J shed 7 bases, with 19 bases lying between them. CDR3 in DNA: TGTGCCAGCAGGGTCACCGGGACTGCCTTTGAGCAGTACTTC. Translation gives CASRVTGTAFEQYF.

The genes are TRBV2 and TRBJ2-1; D not resolved. CDR1 and CDR2 (germline): SNHLY, FYNNEI. There are 14 residues in the CDR3. Trimming took 3 bases from V and 2 from J, leaving 8 bases between them. The CDR3 bases are TGTGCCAGCAGTGACGGCTCTACCTACAATGAGCAGTTCTTC. It encodes CASSDGSTYNEQFF.

CDR3 in DNA: TGTGCCAGCAGTTTAGGGACGGATAACACCGGGGAGCTGTTTTTT. It codes for CASSLGTDNTGELFF. The J gene is TRBJ2-2, the V gene TRBV28; TRBD1 or TRBD2 may be the D gene (5 bases each). The CDR3 spans 15 residues. CDR1 is MDHEN, CDR2 SYDVKM, per germline. Trimming took off 2 bases at V and 2 bases at J, with 9 bases between the two ends. Looking up the rest from reference TRBV28 and TRBJ2-2 gives the full variable domain: DVKVTQSSRYLVKRTGEKVFLECVQDMDHENMFWYRQDPGLGLRLIYFSYDVKMKEKGDIPEGYSVSREKKERFSLILESASTNQTSMYLCASSLGTDNTGELFFGEGSRLTVL.

The rearrangement joins TRBV7-3 to TRBJ2-7; D is uncertain. The CDR3 covers 13 residues. V lost 3 bases to trimming and J lost 4 bases, with 10 bases between them. Looked up from germline, CDR1 is SGHTA and CDR2 is FQGTGA. Here the CDR3 DNA reads TGTGCCAGCAGCTTTCATCCAGGTTACGAGCAGTACTTC. Encoded protein: CASSFHPGYEQYF.

This clone is a singleton in its sample. CDR3 DNA: TGTGCCAGCAGCTTAGGAGTCCGGGATGAGCAGTTCTTC. It encodes CASSLGVRDEQFF. This rearrangement joins TRBV11-2 to TRBJ2-1; D gene uncertain. This CDR3 has 13 residues. Germline CDR1 is SGHAT and CDR2 is FQNNGV. Deletions cut 1 base from V and 8 bases from J, with 9 bases between.